The sample holds many counts of the clone carrying this T cell receptor beta chain. Germline values: CDR1 MNHEY, CDR2 SVGAGI. V lost 1 base, J lost 2 bases, and 15 bases lay in between. CDR3 size: 16 residues. This entry is derived from a study of spatial heterogeneity in lung cancer. Time point meaning: sample taken at primary tumor resection. The donor population consisted of just over 70 patients with untreated, early-stage non-small cell lung cancer. On each TCR cDNA molecule, a unique molecular identifier was present. TCRdb fed the 5' RACE reads into MiXCR, producing one record per CDR3 protein. The sample includes about 36,000 distinct CDR3 sequences, more than 7% seen only once; the top ten take about 30%.

The sequence derives from a female donor with early-stage non-small cell lung cancer. The gene calls are TRBV6-5 and TRBJ2-7, with D possibly matching TRBD2 (7 bases). Sequencing was performed on PBMCs, taken at surgery. CDR3 bases: TGTGCCAGCAGTTACTTGGGCGGGGGCCAGACCTACGAGCAGTACTTC. It is translated as CASSYLGGGQTYEQYF.